Reported below is one TCR beta chain. Its binding antigen is unknown. Per-base qualities were not stored, and no clone one base away is much larger. According to the germline V gene, CDR1 reads SGHVS and CDR2 reads FNYEAQ. Trimming costs V 1 base and J 0 bases, and their ends lie 4 bases apart. The CDR3 goes from the cysteine to the phenylalanine over 14 residues. Solely the CDR3 DNA is kept, with 42 bases framed from the first base. Taken with the paper, the label for time point translates to: cycle 2 day 1 (C2D1) of nivolumab. All trial patients had relapsed after autologous stem cell transplantation, with cohorts A, B and C differing in prior brentuximab vedotin exposure. The trial cohort included 55 to 65 patients with relapsed/refractory classical Hodgkin lymphoma, and each patient had a best overall response of complete response, partial response or progressive disease. Trial patients were treated with single-agent nivolumab in the multi-cohort phase II CheckMate 205 trial. Best overall response was determined by an independent review committee according to the 2007 International Working Group response criteria. Trial PBMCs were obtained immediately prior to nivolumab initiation (C1D1) and on therapy at cycle 2 day 1 and cycle 4 day 1. After peripheral blood was drawn into 8 mL Vacutainer Cell Preparation Tubes, PBMCs were isolated by centrifugation and then cryopreserved.

This sample was taken from a study of PD-1 blockade in classical Hodgkin lymphoma (dated by TCRdb to the early 2020s). Regarding the research as a whole: Nivolumab dosing was 3 mg/kg intravenously every 2 weeks, continuing until either disease progression or unacceptable toxicity. A peripheral blood immune signature of response to PD-1 blockade in classical Hodgkin lymphoma was defined using TCR beta sequencing and CyTOF. Study-level results and caveats: Lower diversity was observed in patients in whom nivolumab was started less than 1 year after ASCT, and these patients were excluded from later analyses so that confounding by immune reconstitution would be avoided. Among trial patients, those achieving complete response had baseline diversity similar to that of newly diagnosed patients, while diversity was significantly lower in partial responders and progressors. Baseline TCR diversity was reported to be lower in newly diagnosed patients than in healthy donors and to be lower still in relapsed/refractory patients. Only a single clinical trial cohort was studied, and what caused the repertoire differences, possibly disease activity or prior therapy, remained undefined. A significant rise by C4D1 was seen in CD4+ but not CD8+ TCR diversity (p=0.0027 vs p=0.16), with the rise being most apparent in complete responders (p=0.02).

Genomic DNA was extracted with the Qiagen DNeasy kit from unsorted PBMCs and from negatively selected CD4+ and CD8+ fractions. TCR beta CDR3 regions were subjected to amplification by immunoSEQ multiplex PCR with primers that anneal to V and J segments. Amplification bias was minimized using a synthetic immune receptor repertoire, and residual bias was removed computationally after sequencing. Per the source publication's procedure: Repertoire diversity was quantified as the Shannon entropy index using custom Python scripts. Unsorted, CD4+ and CD8+ repertoires were analyzed separately, except in combined analyses where CD4+ and CD8+ sequences were merged in silico. Clonal expansion was defined as at least a 2-fold frequency increase after treatment relative to C1D1, with a pseudocount of 0.5 for undetected baseline clones. Singleton clones were defined as clones with 0 or 1 copy at C1D1, and non-singleton clones were defined as clones with 2 or more copies. Clones expanded in unsorted samples were assigned a CD4+, CD8+ or unknown annotation through matching of protein sequences in sorted samples from the same patient. Diversity changes from C1D1 to C4D1 were tested in paired samples using Wilcoxon tests. This is the immuneACCESS table as TCRdb keeps it, with only in-frame sequences that have V and J called. A part of the clones is gone; compared with another copy, unresolved V genes explain less than half, and the rest is unexplained. V, J and clone size derive from that table, while D and trimming were established from the DNA sequence. This sample lists about 93,000 clones; about 93% were detected once. The ten biggest clones cover around 2.4% of the sample.

This clonotype was sampled from a human donor with classical Hodgkin lymphoma. The chain is made from TRBV7-6 and TRBJ1-3; the D gene cannot be resolved reliably. The sequencing here drew on peripheral blood mononuclear cells (PBMCs), taken before the second cycle of nivolumab. The CDR3 protein: CASSLVGSGNTIYF. The nucleotide sequence is TGTGCCAGCAGCTTAGTAGGCTCTGGAAACACCATATATTTT.